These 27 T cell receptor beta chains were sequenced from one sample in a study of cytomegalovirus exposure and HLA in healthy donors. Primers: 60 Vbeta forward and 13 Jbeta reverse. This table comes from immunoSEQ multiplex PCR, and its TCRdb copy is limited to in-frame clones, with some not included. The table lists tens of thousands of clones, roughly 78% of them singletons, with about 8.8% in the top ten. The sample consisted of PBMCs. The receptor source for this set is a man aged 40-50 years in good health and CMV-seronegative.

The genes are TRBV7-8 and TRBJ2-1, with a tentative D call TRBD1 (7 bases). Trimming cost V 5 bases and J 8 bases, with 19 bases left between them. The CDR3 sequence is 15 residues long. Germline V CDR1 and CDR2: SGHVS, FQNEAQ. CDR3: CASSPRGGQGDEQFF. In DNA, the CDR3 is TGTGCCAGCAGCCCTAGAGGGGGGCAGGGGGATGAGCAGTTCTTC.

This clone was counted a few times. This CDR3 reads CASSRVGEGEQYF. The CDR3 DNA is TGCGCCAGCAGTCGGGTAGGGGAAGGCGAGCAGTACTTC. V usage is TRBV5-1 and J usage is TRBJ2-7; D is perhaps TRBD1 (5 bases). The CDR3 consists of 13 residues. From germline, CDR1 is SGHRS and CDR2 YFSETQ. V lost 5 bases to trimming and J lost 6 bases, with 15 bases between them.

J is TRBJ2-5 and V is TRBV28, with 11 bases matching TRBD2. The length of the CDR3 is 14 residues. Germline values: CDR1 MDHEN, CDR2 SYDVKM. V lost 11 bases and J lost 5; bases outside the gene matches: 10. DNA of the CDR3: TGTGCCGGACGTAGCGGGGGGGCTGGGGAGACCCAGTACTTC. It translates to CAGRSGGAGETQYF.

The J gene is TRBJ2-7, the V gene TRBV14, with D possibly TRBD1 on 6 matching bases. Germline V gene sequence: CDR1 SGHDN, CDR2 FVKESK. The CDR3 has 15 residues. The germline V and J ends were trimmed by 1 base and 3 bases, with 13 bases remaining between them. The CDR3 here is CASSQAVTGFYEQYF. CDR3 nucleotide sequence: TGTGCCAGCAGCCAAGCTGTCACAGGGTTCTACGAGCAGTACTTC.

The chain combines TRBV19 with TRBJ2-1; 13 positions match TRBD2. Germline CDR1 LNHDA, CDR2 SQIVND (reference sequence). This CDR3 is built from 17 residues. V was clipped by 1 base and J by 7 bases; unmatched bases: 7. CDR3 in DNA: TGTGCCAGTAGTATAGTAACTAGCGGGAGGGGTCAGAATGAGCAGTTCTTC. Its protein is CASSIVTSGRGQNEQFF.

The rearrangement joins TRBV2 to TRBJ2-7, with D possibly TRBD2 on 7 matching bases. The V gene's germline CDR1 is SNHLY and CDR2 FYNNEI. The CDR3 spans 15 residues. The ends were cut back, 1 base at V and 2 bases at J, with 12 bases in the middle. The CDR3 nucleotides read TGTGCCAGCAGTGAAGACGGGGGGCCCGCCTACGAGCAGTACTTC. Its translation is CASSEDGGPAYEQYF.

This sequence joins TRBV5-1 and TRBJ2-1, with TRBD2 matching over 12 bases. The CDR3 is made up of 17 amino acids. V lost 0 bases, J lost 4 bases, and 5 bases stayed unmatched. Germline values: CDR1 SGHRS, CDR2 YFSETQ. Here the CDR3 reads CASSLVAGTSGYNEQFF. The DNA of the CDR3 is TGCGCCAGCAGCTTGGTCGCCGGGACTAGCGGGTACAATGAGCAGTTCTTC. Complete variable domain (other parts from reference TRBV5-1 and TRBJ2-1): KAGVTQTPRYLIKTRGQQVTLSCSPISGHRSVSWYQQTPGQGLQFLFEYFSETQRNKGNFPGRFSGRQFSNSRSEMNVSTLELGDSALYLCASSLVAGTSGYNEQFFGPGTRLTVL.

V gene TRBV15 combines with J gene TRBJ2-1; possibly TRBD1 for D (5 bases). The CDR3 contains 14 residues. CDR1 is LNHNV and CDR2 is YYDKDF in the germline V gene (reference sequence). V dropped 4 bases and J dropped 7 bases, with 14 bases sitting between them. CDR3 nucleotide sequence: TGTGCCACCAGCACCAGGGTGGATCGGAATGAGCAGTTCTTC. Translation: CATSTRVDRNEQFF.

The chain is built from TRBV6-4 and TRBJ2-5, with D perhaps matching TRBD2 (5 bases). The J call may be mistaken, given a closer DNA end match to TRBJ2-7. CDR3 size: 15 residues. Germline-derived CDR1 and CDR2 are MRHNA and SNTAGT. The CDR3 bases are TGTGCCAGCAGTGACTCGAAAGCGGCGTCCTACGAGCAGTACTTC. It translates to CASSDSKAASYEQYF.

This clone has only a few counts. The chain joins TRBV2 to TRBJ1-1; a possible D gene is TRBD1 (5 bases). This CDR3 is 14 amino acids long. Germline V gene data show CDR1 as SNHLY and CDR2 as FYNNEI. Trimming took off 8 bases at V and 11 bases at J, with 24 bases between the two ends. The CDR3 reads CASSPAIRDSDAFF. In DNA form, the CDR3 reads TGTGCCAGCTCACCCGCCATCCGGGACTCCGACGCTTTCTTT.

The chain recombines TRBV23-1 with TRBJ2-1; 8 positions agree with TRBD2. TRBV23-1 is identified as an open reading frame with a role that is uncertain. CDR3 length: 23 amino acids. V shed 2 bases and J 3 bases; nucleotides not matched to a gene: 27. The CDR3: CASSQESDFGGLVGFNGYNEQFF. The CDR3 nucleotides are TGCGCCAGCAGTCAAGAATCTGACTTTGGGGGACTAGTCGGTTTTAACGGCTACAATGAGCAGTTCTTC.

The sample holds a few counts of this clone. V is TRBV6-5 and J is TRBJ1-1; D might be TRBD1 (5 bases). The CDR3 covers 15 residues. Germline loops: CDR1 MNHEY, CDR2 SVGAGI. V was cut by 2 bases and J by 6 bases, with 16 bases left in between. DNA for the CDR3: TGTGCCAGCAGTTACCCCGGAGGGGCGAGCGCTGAAGCTTTCTTT. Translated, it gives CASSYPGGASAEAFF.

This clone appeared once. The CDR3 is CASSQDFGQWNYGYTF. The CDR3 nucleotides read TGCGCCAGCAGCCAAGATTTCGGACAGTGGAACTATGGCTACACCTTC. This chain links TRBV4-1 with TRBJ1-2; D possibly corresponds to TRBD1 (6 bases). The germline CDR1 and CDR2 sequences are MGHRA and YSYEKL. Deletions cut 0 bases from V and 2 bases from J, with 13 bases between. This CDR3 has 16 residues.

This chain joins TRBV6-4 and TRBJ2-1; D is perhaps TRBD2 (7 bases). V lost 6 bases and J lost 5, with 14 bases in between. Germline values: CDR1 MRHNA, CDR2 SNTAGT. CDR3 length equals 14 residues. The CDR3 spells CASSRGAGDNEQFF. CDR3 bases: TGTGCCAGCAGCAGGGGCGCGGGAGACAATGAGCAGTTCTTC.

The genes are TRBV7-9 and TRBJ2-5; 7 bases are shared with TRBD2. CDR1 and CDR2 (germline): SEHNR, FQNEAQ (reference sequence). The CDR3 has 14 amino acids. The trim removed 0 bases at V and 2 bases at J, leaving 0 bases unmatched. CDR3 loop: CASSLAGGQETQYF. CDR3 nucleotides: TGTGCCAGCAGCTTAGCCGGGGGGCAAGAGACCCAGTACTTC.

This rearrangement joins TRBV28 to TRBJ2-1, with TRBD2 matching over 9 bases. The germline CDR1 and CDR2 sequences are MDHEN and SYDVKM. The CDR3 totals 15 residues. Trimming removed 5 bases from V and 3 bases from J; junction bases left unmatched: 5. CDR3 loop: CASSPVAGDYNEQFF. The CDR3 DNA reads TGTGCCAGCAGTCCAGTAGCGGGAGACTACAATGAGCAGTTCTTC.

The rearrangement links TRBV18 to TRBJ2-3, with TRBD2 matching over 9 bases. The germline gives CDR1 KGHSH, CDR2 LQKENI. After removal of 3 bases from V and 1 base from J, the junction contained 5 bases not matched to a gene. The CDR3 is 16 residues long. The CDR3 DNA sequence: TGTGCCAGCTCACCCTTTAGCGGGAGCCGCACAGATACGCAGTATTTT. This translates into CASSPFSGSRTDTQYF.

The CDR3: CASSLEEDTLETQYF. DNA for the CDR3: TGTGCCAGCAGCTTAGAGGAGGATACTCTAGAGACCCAGTACTTC. The V call is TRBV7-8, the J call TRBJ2-5; D might be TRBD2 (5 bases). Germline CDR1 SGHVS, CDR2 FQNEAQ. This CDR3 has 15 amino acids. V was pared by 1 base and J by 4 bases, with 13 bases between.

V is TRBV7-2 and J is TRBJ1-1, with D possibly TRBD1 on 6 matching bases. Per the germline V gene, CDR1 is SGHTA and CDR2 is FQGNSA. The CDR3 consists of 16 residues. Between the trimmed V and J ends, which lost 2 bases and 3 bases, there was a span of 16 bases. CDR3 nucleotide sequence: TGTGCCAGCAGCTTATCATTGGGGGCAGGGGACACTGAAGCTTTCTTT. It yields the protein CASSLSLGAGDTEAFF.

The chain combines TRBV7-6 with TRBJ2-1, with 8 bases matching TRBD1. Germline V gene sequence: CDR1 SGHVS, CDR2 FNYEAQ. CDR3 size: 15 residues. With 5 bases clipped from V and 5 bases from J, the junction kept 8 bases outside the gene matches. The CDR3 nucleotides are TGTGCCAGCAGCCAATCCTGGACAGGGAACAATGAGCAGTTCTTC. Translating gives CASSQSWTGNNEQFF.

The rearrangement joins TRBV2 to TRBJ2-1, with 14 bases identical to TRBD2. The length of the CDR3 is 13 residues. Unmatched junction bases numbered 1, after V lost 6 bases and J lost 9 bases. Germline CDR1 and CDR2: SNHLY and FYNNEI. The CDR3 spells CASRGLAGAEQFF. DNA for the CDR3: TGTGCCAGCAGGGGACTAGCGGGAGCTGAGCAGTTCTTC. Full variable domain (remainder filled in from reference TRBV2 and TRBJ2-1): EPEVTQTPSHQVTQMGQEVILRCVPISNHLYFYWYRQILGQKVEFLVSFYNNEISEKSEIFDDQFSVERPDGSNFTLKIRSTKLEDSAMYFCASRGLAGAEQFFGPGTRLTVL.

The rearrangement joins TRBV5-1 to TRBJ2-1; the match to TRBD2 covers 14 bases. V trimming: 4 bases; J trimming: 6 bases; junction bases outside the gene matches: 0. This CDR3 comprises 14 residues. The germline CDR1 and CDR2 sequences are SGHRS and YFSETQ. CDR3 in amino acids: CASSGTSGGNEQFF. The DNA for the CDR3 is TGCGCCAGCAGCGGGACTAGCGGGGGCAATGAGCAGTTCTTC.

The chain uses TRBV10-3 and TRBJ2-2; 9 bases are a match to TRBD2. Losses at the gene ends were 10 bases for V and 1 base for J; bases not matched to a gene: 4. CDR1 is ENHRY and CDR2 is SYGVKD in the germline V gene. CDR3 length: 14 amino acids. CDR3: CATKAGGNTGELFF. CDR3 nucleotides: TGTGCCACTAAAGCGGGAGGGAACACCGGGGAGCTGTTTTTT.

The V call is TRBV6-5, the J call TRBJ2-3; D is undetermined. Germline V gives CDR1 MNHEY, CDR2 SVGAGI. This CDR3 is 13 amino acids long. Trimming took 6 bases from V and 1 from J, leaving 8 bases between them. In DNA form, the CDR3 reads TGTGCCAGCAGACCGCCGGGCACAGATACGCAGTATTTT. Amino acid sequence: CASRPPGTDTQYF.

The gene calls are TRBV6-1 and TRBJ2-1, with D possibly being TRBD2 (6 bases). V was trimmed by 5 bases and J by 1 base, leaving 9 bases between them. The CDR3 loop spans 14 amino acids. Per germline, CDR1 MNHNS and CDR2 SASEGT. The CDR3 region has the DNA TGTGCCAGCAGTCGCGGGGAGTCCTACAATGAGCAGTTCTTC. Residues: CASSRGESYNEQFF.

CDR3 amino acids: CASSLGTVLAKNIQYF. DNA of the CDR3: TGTGCCAGCAGCCTTGGGACAGTCCTAGCCAAAAACATTCAGTACTTC. The chain joins TRBV5-6 to TRBJ2-4; 7 bases are a match to TRBD1. Trimming at V came to 4 bases and at J to 0 bases, leaving 7 bases not matched to a gene. Germline loops: CDR1 SGHDT, CDR2 YYEEEE. The CDR3 contains 16 residues.

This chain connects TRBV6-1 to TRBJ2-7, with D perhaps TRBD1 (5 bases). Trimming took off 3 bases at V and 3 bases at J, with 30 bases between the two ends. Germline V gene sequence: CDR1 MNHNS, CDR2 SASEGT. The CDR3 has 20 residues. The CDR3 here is CASSDKPLGLTLQGIYEQYF. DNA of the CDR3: TGTGCCAGCAGTGACAAACCGCTGGGCCTTACCTTGCAGGGAATCTACGAGCAGTACTTC.